Presented here are 21 T cell receptor beta chains from one specimen sequenced in a study of regulatory T cells in long-lasting Graves disease. Relying on iRepertoire HTBI primers and Arm-PCR of CDR3 regions, the team built TCR beta libraries. One entry per CDR3 protein results from TCRdb running MiXCR on the multiplex PCR reads. The sample includes a few hundred thousand distinct CDR3 sequences, around 23% seen only once; the top ten take roughly a quarter. The time point here: persistent/refractory GD, antithyroid drugs over 5 years with positive TRAb. There was RNA extracted from PBMCs, and the TCR library was made from it. The specimen was peripheral blood mononuclear cells (PBMCs), collected when the disease was refractory, from a patient treated with antithyroid drugs. All receptors derive from a middle-aged woman with Graves disease.

This clonotype was seen only a few times. The rearrangement uses TRBV20-1 and TRBJ2-2; TRBD1 matches 8 bases. The CDR3 sequence is 15 residues long. Looked up from germline, CDR1 is DFQATT and CDR2 is SNEGSKA (reference sequence). After removal of 6 bases from V and 2 bases from J, the junction contained 8 bases not matched to a gene. The CDR3 protein is CSAQAGQGNTGELFF. The CDR3 DNA sequence: TGCAGTGCCCAGGCAGGACAGGGAAACACCGGGGAGCTGTTTTTT.

This clonotype was observed at least ten times. The rearrangement links TRBV28 to TRBJ1-5; D is perhaps TRBD1 (6 bases). V was cut by 7 bases and J by 1 base, with 20 bases left in between. The CDR3 covers 17 residues. Germline CDR1 and CDR2: MDHEN and SYDVKM. This CDR3 is CASTIMSYRASNQPQHF. The CDR3 nucleotides are TGTGCCAGCACAATTATGTCGTACAGGGCGAGCAATCAGCCCCAGCATTTT.

This clonotype appeared many times. This chain uses TRBV2 with TRBJ2-2, with D perhaps assigned TRBD1 or TRBD2 (6 bases each). The CDR3 runs to 15 residues. The ends were cut back, 6 bases at V and 4 bases at J, with 15 bases in the middle. Germline V CDR1 and CDR2: SNHLY, FYNNEI. CDR3 coding DNA: TGTGCCAGCAGGAGGAGGGGGGTAGGCACCGGGGAGCTGTTTTTT. This sequence encodes CASRRRGVGTGELFF.

This sequence joins TRBV11-2 and TRBJ2-5; D call uncertain. V lost 3 bases to trimming and J lost 3 bases, with 8 bases between them. The germline V gene has CDR1 SGHAT and CDR2 FQNNGV. The CDR3 length is 13 residues. This CDR3 reads CASSFSLKETQYF. DNA for the CDR3: TGTGCCAGCAGCTTTTCCCTCAAAGAGACCCAGTACTTC.

This rearrangement joins TRBV2 to TRBJ2-1; D is unclear. Trimming shortened V by 5 bases and J by 3 bases, and 8 bases separated the two germline ends. CDR1 is SNHLY, CDR2 FYNNEI, per germline. The CDR3 loop spans 13 amino acids. For the CDR3, the DNA is TGTGCCAGCAGTTTAGACATCTACAATGAGCAGTTCTTC. Translated, it gives CASSLDIYNEQFF.

This clonotype was counted a few times. The rearrangement joins TRBV14 to TRBJ2-2, with 7 bases lining up with TRBD2. The CDR3 covers 15 residues. The V and J ends lost 2 bases and 6 bases, in that order; junction bases with no gene match: 6. Germline V lookup: CDR1 SGHDN, CDR2 FVKESK. The CDR3 DNA reads TGTGCCAGCAGCCAACAAGCGGGAAAGCCCGGGGAGCTGTTTTTT. It encodes CASSQQAGKPGELFF.

This clonotype was counted at least ten times. The chain couples TRBV28 to TRBJ1-1; D is uncertain. Trimming stripped 5 bases from V and 11 bases from J, with 9 bases between. CDR3 length: 10 residues. Germline CDR1 reads MDHEN; CDR2 reads SYDVKM. The DNA for the CDR3 is TGTGCCAGCAGTACCTCCCGGGCTTTCTTT. Amino acid sequence: CASSTSRAFF.

This clonotype has just a few counts. The rearrangement uses TRBV10-3 and TRBJ2-7; D is ambiguous. The CDR3 loop spans 14 amino acids. The germline V gene has CDR1 ENHRY and CDR2 SYGVKD. V lost 6 bases and J lost 6, with 18 bases in between. CDR3 in amino acids: CAIRGLSSPGEQYF. The CDR3 DNA follows: TGTGCCATCAGGGGGTTGTCAAGCCCCGGCGAGCAGTACTTC.

In this sample, this clonotype turned up a few times. This chain connects TRBV10-3 to TRBJ1-1; no clear D gene. The CDR3 covers 14 residues. Germline V gene sequence: CDR1 ENHRY, CDR2 SYGVKD. V lost 0 bases and J 1 base, leaving 6 bases between the germline ends. The CDR3 sequence: CAISESWTNTEAFF. The CDR3 DNA sequence: TGTGCCATCAGTGAGTCTTGGACGAACACTGAAGCTTTCTTT.

This sequence joins TRBV25-1 and TRBJ1-2; perhaps TRBD1 as D (5 bases). V dropped 5 bases and J dropped 7 bases, with 8 bases sitting between them. Germline loops: CDR1 MGHDK, CDR2 SYGVNS. CDR3 length: 11 residues. The CDR3 nucleotides read TGTGCCAGCAGTTTCCAGGGTGGCTACACCTTC. Protein product: CASSFQGGYTF.

This clonotype was seen many times. This chain links TRBV10-3 with TRBJ1-5; D remains ambiguous. CDR1 is ENHRY and CDR2 is SYGVKD in the germline V gene. The CDR3 is 12 amino acids. Trimming left V 7 bases short and J 9 bases short, with 13 bases between. The CDR3 DNA is TGTGCCATCAAGGGTTTAGGTAGGCCCCAGCATTTT. Its translation: CAIKGLGRPQHF.

About this clonotype: This sequence may be a read error, since a much larger clone differs from it by one base. The chain employs TRBV6-5 and TRBJ2-7, with TRBD1 as a possible D gene (6 bases). V was clipped by 0 bases and J by 9 bases, with 15 bases between them. The germline V gene has CDR1 MNHEY and CDR2 SVGAGI. CDR3 length: 14 residues. The CDR3 sequence: CASSYSKGGIGQYF. In DNA, the CDR3 is TGTGCCAGCAGTTACTCGAAAGGGGGAATAGGGCAGTACTTC.

This clonotype has at least ten counts. V is TRBV6-1 and J is TRBJ2-7; weak D call: TRBD1 (6 bases). The V and J ends lost 7 bases and 4 bases respectively, with 14 bases between them. The CDR3 totals 13 residues. Germline V lookup: CDR1 MNHNS, CDR2 SASEGT. In DNA form, the CDR3 reads TGTGCCAGCACCGGGGACATCCTATACGAGCAGTACTTC. As protein: CASTGDILYEQYF.

The chain has TRBV20-1 and TRBJ2-1, with 13 bases identical to TRBD2. The CDR3 extends over 15 amino acids. The germline gives CDR1 DFQATT, CDR2 SNEGSKA (reference sequence). With 6 bases clipped from V and 9 bases from J, the junction kept 11 bases outside the gene matches. The CDR3 loop is CSAKRTSGRWGEQFF. CDR3 DNA sequence: TGCAGTGCCAAACGGACTAGCGGGAGATGGGGTGAGCAGTTCTTC.

Details on this clonotype: This may be a read error, as it is one base from a much larger clone. The V and J genes are TRBV12-3 or TRBV12-4 and TRBJ1-3; D possibly corresponds to TRBD1 (5 bases). Trimming took off 1 base at V and 0 bases at J, with 10 bases between the two ends. This CDR3 comprises 16 residues. The CDR3 DNA follows: TGTGCCAGCAGTTTAGGGGGCGGTGGCTCTGGAAACACCATATATTTT. The encoded protein is CASSLGGGGSGNTIYF.

This clonotype was counted many times. The rearrangement uses TRBV6-1 and TRBJ2-7; either TRBD1 or TRBD2 may supply D (5 bases each). Germline CDR1 and CDR2: MNHNS and SASEGT. The CDR3 sequence is 15 residues long. The V end lost 7 bases, the J end lost 6 bases, and 22 bases lay between the germline ends. The CDR3 sequence is CASTPLGRWGIEQYF. The CDR3 region has the DNA TGTGCCAGCACCCCCCTTGGGAGATGGGGCATCGAGCAGTACTTC.

This clonotype has more than one count but fewer than ten. A much larger clonotype is one base distant, so this may be a read error. The chain joins TRBV6-1 to TRBJ1-2; maybe TRBD1 (6 bases). This CDR3 has 16 amino acids. The germline CDR1 and CDR2 sequences are MNHNS and SASEGT. V was trimmed by 6 bases and J by 4 bases, leaving 21 bases between them. CDR3 DNA sequence: TGTGCCAGCAGACGAAGCGACCCGCAGGGGCTCTATGGCTACACCTTC. The encoded protein is CASRRSDPQGLYGYTF.

The sample holds a few counts of this clonotype. CDR3 sequence reads: CASSFIGGSTEAFF. Written as DNA, the CDR3 is TGTGCCAGCAGTTTCATTGGCGGTAGCACTGAAGCTTTCTTT. The chain combines TRBV27 with TRBJ1-1; D remains unclear. Per germline, CDR1 MNHEY and CDR2 SMNVEV (reference sequence). The CDR3 consists of 14 residues. Deletions cut 3 bases from V and 4 bases from J, with 12 bases between.

Note on this clonotype: Since a much larger clone is just one base distant, this may be a read error. The chain uses TRBV28 and TRBJ2-7, with D possibly called TRBD1 or TRBD2 (5 bases each). Germline-derived CDR1 and CDR2 are MDHEN and SYDVKM. The CDR3 contains 12 residues. V was trimmed by 8 bases and J by 3 bases, leaving 11 bases between them. CDR3 bases: TGTGCCAGCGGTCCGGGACGCTACGAGCAGTACTTC. Its translation: CASGPGRYEQYF.

This clonotype was counted at least ten times. This chain joins TRBV2 and TRBJ2-7, with 9 nucleotides matching TRBD2. The V gene end was trimmed by 2 bases and the J gene end by 4 bases; junction bases not matched to a gene: 9. The CDR3 is 16 residues long. Germline V gene sequence: CDR1 SNHLY, CDR2 FYNNEI. This CDR3 is CASSENVAGVSYEQYF. The CDR3 bases are TGTGCCAGCAGTGAAAACGTAGCGGGAGTGTCTTACGAGCAGTACTTC. Drawing the rest from reference TRBV2 and TRBJ2-7, the complete variable domain is EPEVTQTPSHQVTQMGQEVILRCVPISNHLYFYWYRQILGQKVEFLVSFYNNEISEKSEIFDDQFSVERPDGSNFTLKIRSTKLEDSAMYFCASSENVAGVSYEQYFGPGTRLTVT.

This clonotype was recorded many times. This chain joins TRBV24-1 and TRBJ1-2; 8 bases line up with TRBD1. The J segment lost 4 bases and the V segment lost 5 bases, leaving 8 bases of the junction unmatched. This CDR3 is built from 15 residues. CDR1 and CDR2 from the germline V gene are KGHDR and SFDVKD. In DNA, the CDR3 is TGTGCCACCAGTGCCAGTGGGACAGGTCGCTATGGCTACACCTTC. It codes for CATSASGTGRYGYTF.